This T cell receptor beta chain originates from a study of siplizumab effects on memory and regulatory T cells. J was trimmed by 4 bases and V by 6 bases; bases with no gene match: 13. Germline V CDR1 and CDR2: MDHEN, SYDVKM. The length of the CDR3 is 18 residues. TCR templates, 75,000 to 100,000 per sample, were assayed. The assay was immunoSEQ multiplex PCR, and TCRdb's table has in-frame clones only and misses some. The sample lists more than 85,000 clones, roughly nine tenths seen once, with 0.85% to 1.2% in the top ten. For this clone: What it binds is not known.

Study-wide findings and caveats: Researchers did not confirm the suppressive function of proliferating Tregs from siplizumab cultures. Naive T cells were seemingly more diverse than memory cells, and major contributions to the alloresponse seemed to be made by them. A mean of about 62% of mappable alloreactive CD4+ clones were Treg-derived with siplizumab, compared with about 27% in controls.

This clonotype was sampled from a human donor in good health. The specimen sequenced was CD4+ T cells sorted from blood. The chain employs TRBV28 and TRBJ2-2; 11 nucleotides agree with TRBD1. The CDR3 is CASRERTGGLRGTGELFF. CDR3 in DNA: TGTGCCAGCAGAGAAAGGACAGGGGGCCTACGAGGCACCGGGGAGCTGTTTTTT.